This T cell receptor beta chain was sequenced in a study of T cells after yellow fever vaccination. General study results and limits: Abundant bulk-population clonotypes could contaminate the FACS-sorted repertoires.

As to this clonotype: The antigen is undetermined.

In making TCR cDNA, 5'RACE template switching added a universal primer site and UMIs to it. TCRdb re-derived calls from the 5' RACE reads in MiXCR, one entry per CDR3 protein. The top ten hold over 15% of the sample, which has 400,000 to 450,000 distinct CDR3 sequences, approximately 19% seen once. The CDR3 spans 13 residues. V was pared by 2 bases and J by 5 bases, with 4 bases of the junction left unmatched. The germline gives CDR1 SGHRS, CDR2 YFSETQ. The sequencing here drew on PBMCs, taken before the yellow fever booster vaccination. This receptor was obtained from a man aged 18-30 years who received the YFV17D yellow fever vaccine. V usage is TRBV5-1 and J usage is TRBJ2-7; TRBD1 agrees at 7 bases. This chain's CDR3 is CASSLGTGDEQYV. The CDR3 DNA reads TGCGCCAGCAGCTTAGGAACAGGGGACGAGCAGTACGTC.